Listed below are T cell receptor beta chains from one sample, sequenced in a study of Ad26.COV2.S vaccination and SARS-CoV-2 variants. Using immunoSEQ multiplex PCR, the repertoire was profiled, and TCRdb retains in-frame clones only, with some absent. The repertoire has 120,000 to 150,000 clones, 86% of them found once; the top ten carry 5%. The specimen was peripheral blood, collected after recovery from COVID-19. These receptors were taken from a human donor who had recovered from COVID-19. CDR3s leave out the opening cysteine and the closing phenylalanine or tryptophan.

TRBV28	TRBJ1-1	ASRIPGTAEAF
TRBV24-1	TRBJ2-5	ATSDSRPMGGETQY
TRBV25-1	TRBJ2-1	ASRSTLGLSEQF
TRBV7-8	TRBJ2-5	ASSHSSGTGQETQY
TRBV28	TRBJ1-4	ASSTSTGGEKLF
TRBV5-6	TRBJ1-1	ASSLARGDTEAF
TRBV5-8	TRBJ1-6	ASSLGTGTYNSPLH
TRBV28	TRBJ2-1	ASSAAGRSLGNEQF
TRBV7-2	TRBJ2-3	ASSLGFETDTQY
TRBV7-9	TRBJ1-1	ASSYVGGRDTQNTEAF
TRBV6-2/TRBV6-3	TRBJ1-2	ASSYSIRGLRYGYT
TRBV19	TRBJ1-3	ASSIGGVAGNTIY
TRBV5-1	TRBJ2-2	ASSDEGPTYTGELF
TRBV11-2	TRBJ1-5	ASSLGTGGHQPQH
TRBV7-2	TRBJ2-7	ASSLSVNPREQY
TRBV11-2	TRBJ1-1	ASSLVPVRTEAF
TRBV28	TRBJ1-2	ASSFDVGLFGYT
TRBV12-3/TRBV12-4	TRBJ2-4	ASGPNIQY
TRBV27	TRBJ2-1	ASSLTDSNEQF
TRBV5-4	TRBJ2-5	ASSQKRGDPIGGTQY
TRBV11-2	TRBJ2-3	ASSFGTSGGPNTQY
TRBV27	TRBJ2-7	ASSPPGQPYEQY
TRBV18	TRBJ2-1	ASSPTGRGGRNEQF
TRBV7-2	TRBJ2-2	ASRRETGELF
TRBV11-3	TRBJ2-5	ASSPWTQY
TRBV10-2	TRBJ2-3	ASSEGTTDTQY
TRBV5-5	TRBJ2-5	ASRPGAKGFQETQY